Following are 2 T cell receptor beta chains from one sample sequenced in a study of early T cells in non-severe SARS-CoV-2 infection (dated by TCRdb to about 2021). Library preparation used 5' RACE. Sequencing was carried out with a NextSeq 500. In-frame beta chains were kept once TCRdb had trimmed the public reads at Q25 with fastp and called clones with MiXCR. Rows with a matching CDR3 protein are joined into one entry that keeps the most common DNA and genes. This sample lists approximately 70,000 distinct CDR3 sequences; approximately 12% were detected once. 4% to 5.5% of the sample is held by the ten biggest clonotypes. Sequenced material: whole blood. The receptors originated from an adult who was a healthcare worker with PCR-confirmed SARS-CoV-2 infection or an uninfected control (not recorded which).

The chain couples TRBV28 to TRBJ1-1; D is possibly TRBD1 (6 bases). The CDR3 has 14 amino acids. The germline V and J ends were trimmed by 6 bases and 0 bases, with 11 bases remaining between them. CDR1 and CDR2 from the germline V gene are MDHEN and SYDVKM. CDR3 loop: CASSSGVVNTEAFF. The CDR3 bases are TGTGCCAGCAGCTCAGGGGTAGTGAACACTGAAGCTTTCTTT.

This clonotype was found many times. The V call is TRBV4-2, the J call TRBJ2-7; 9 nucleotides match TRBD2. CDR3 size: 17 residues. Per the germline V gene, CDR1 is LGHNA and CDR2 is YNFKEQ. Trimming removed 0 bases from V and 3 bases from J; junction bases left unmatched: 9. The CDR3 sequence: CASSQEGQRGALYEQYF. For the CDR3, the DNA is TGTGCCAGCAGCCAAGAAGGGCAGCGGGGGGCCCTCTACGAGCAGTACTTC.